Below are 26 T cell receptor beta chains sequenced from a single sample in a study of CD8 T cells in ankylosing spondylitis. TCRdb fed the 5' RACE reads into MiXCR, producing one record per CDR3 protein. This table has around 320,000 distinct CDR3 sequences, roughly 20% appearing once. Material: blood, either unsorted or a sorted T cell fraction (not recorded which). These TCRs come from a female donor with ankylosing spondylitis or in good health (not recorded which).

The V gene is TRBV6-2 or TRBV6-3, the J gene TRBJ2-7; D not certain. Trimming took 6 bases from V and 4 from J, leaving 16 bases between them. CDR3 length: 14 amino acids. Looked up from germline, CDR1 is MNHEY and CDR2 is SVGEGT. This CDR3 reads CASRTTGLKYEQYF. The CDR3, as DNA: TGTGCCAGCAGGACCACTGGGTTAAAGTACGAGCAGTACTTC.

This sequence joins TRBV10-2 and TRBJ2-7, with 7 bases aligning to TRBD1. The junction had 3 bases not matched to a gene; V was cut back by 2 bases and J by 2 bases. CDR3 length equals 14 residues. The germline V gene encodes CDR1 WSHSY and CDR2 SAAADI. The CDR3 sequence is CASSEARGTYEQYF. The DNA for the CDR3 is TGCGCCAGCAGTGAGGCCAGGGGGACCTACGAGCAGTACTTC.

This clonotype was detected only a few times. The chain recombines TRBV6-1 with TRBJ2-6; no firm D call. The CDR3 consists of 16 residues. The V gene lost 5 bases and the J gene lost 0 bases, with 11 bases spanning the gap. The V gene's germline CDR1 is MNHNS and CDR2 SASEGT. CDR3 DNA sequence: TGTGCCAGCAGTCCCCCCCCTTACTCTGGGGCCAACGTCCTGACTTTC. Protein product: CASSPPPYSGANVLTF.

V and J are TRBV3-1 and TRBJ2-1; 9 nucleotides match TRBD2. The CDR3 runs to 16 residues. Germline assignment: CDR1 LGHDT and CDR2 YNNKEL (reference sequence). J was trimmed by 6 bases and V by 1 base; bases with no gene match: 7. The chain's CDR3 is CASSQAPGLAFNEQFF. The CDR3 DNA reads TGTGCCAGCAGCCAAGCCCCGGGACTAGCATTCAATGAGCAGTTCTTC.

This sequence joins TRBV12-3 or TRBV12-4 and TRBJ2-6; D might be TRBD2 (6 bases). The CDR3 contains 16 residues. V lost 5 bases and J 4 bases, leaving 15 bases between the germline ends. The CDR3 region is CASSPAEGVGANVLTF. CDR3 DNA: TGTGCCAGCAGTCCGGCGGAGGGCGTCGGGGCCAACGTCCTGACTTTC.

V and J are TRBV13 and TRBJ2-1, with 7 bases identical to TRBD2. V trimming: 0 bases; J trimming: 2 bases; junction bases outside the gene matches: 7. The germline V gene has CDR1 PRHDT and CDR2 FYEKMQ (reference sequence). The CDR3 is 17 amino acids. The CDR3 DNA is TGTGCCAGCAGCTTAGGAGGCGGGAGCGCAGCCTACAATGAGCAGTTCTTC. Amino acid sequence: CASSLGGGSAAYNEQFF.

This clonotype showed up just a few times. This chain joins TRBV2 and TRBJ1-5; D is undetermined. The CDR3 extends over 13 amino acids. Germline CDR1 is SNHLY and CDR2 is FYNNEI. The germline V and J ends were trimmed by 6 bases and 3 bases, with 9 bases remaining between them. The CDR3 loop is CASSSNPNQPQHF. DNA for the CDR3: TGTGCCAGCAGCTCTAATCCCAATCAGCCCCAGCATTTT.

V and J are TRBV6-5 and TRBJ1-6; 8 bases are a match to TRBD1. V lost 6 bases to trimming and J lost 5 bases; unmatched junction nucleotides: 6. The germline V gene encodes CDR1 MNHEY and CDR2 SVGAGI. The length of the CDR3 is 15 residues. CDR3 protein: CASRTGQVNNSPLHF. In nucleotides, the CDR3 is TGTGCCAGCAGGACGGGACAGGTCAATAATTCACCCCTCCACTTT.

This chain uses TRBV4-3 with TRBJ2-3; 13 positions match TRBD2. The CDR3 is 18 amino acids. The trim removed 2 bases at V and 0 bases at J, leaving 5 bases unmatched. Germline V gene data show CDR1 as LGHNA and CDR2 as YSLEER. The CDR3 loop is CASSQRGLAGVSTDTQYF. The CDR3 nucleotides read TGCGCCAGCAGCCAACGAGGACTAGCGGGAGTCAGCACAGATACGCAGTATTTT.

This clonotype was counted only a few times. The chain couples TRBV20-1 to TRBJ2-3; no clear D gene. V lost 6 bases, J lost 3 bases, and 10 bases lay in between. CDR1 is DFQATT and CDR2 is SNEGSKA in the germline V gene (reference sequence). The CDR3 loop spans 12 amino acids. The CDR3 sequence: CSALGRTDTQYF. The CDR3 DNA is TGCAGTGCCCTGGGTAGAACAGATACGCAGTATTTT.

This clonotype was found many times. This rearrangement joins TRBV29-1 to TRBJ2-7; tentative D call: TRBD2 (5 bases). The ends were cut back, 5 bases at V and 0 bases at J, with 8 bases in the middle. CDR3 length: 12 residues. CDR1 and CDR2 from the germline V gene are SQVTM and ANQGSEA. CDR3 region: CSVTRDSYEQYF. As DNA, the CDR3 is TGCAGCGTTACCCGGGACTCCTACGAGCAGTACTTC.

A few counts support this clonotype. CDR3 sequence: CASSPTNGETEAFF. CDR3 nucleotide sequence: TGTGCCAGCAGTCCCACAAACGGGGAGACTGAAGCTTTCTTT. The gene calls are TRBV6-1 and TRBJ1-1; D gene uncertain. The ends were cut back, 5 bases at V and 5 bases at J, with 15 bases in the middle. This CDR3 has 14 residues. The germline V gene has CDR1 MNHNS and CDR2 SASEGT.

In this sample, this clonotype turned up many times. V and J are TRBV12-3 or TRBV12-4 and TRBJ2-5; TRBD1 might be the D (6 bases). This CDR3 spans 15 amino acids. Trimming removed 5 bases at V and 6 bases at J, with 19 bases between. The chain's CDR3 is CASSPRGSGTKTQYF. The CDR3 coding sequence is TGTGCCAGCAGTCCACGGGGTTCCGGGACAAAGACCCAGTACTTC.

V is TRBV2 and J is TRBJ2-2; no clear D gene. The V gene lost 2 bases and the J gene lost 5 bases, with 12 bases spanning the gap. The germline V gene has CDR1 SNHLY and CDR2 FYNNEI. This CDR3 has 15 residues. CDR3 DNA: TGTGCCAGCAGTGAAATCGGATCGTTGACCGGGGAGCTGTTTTTT. Translating it yields CASSEIGSLTGELFF.

A few counts support this clonotype. The J gene is TRBJ2-7, the V gene TRBV12-3 or TRBV12-4; TRBD2 agrees at 13 bases. The trim removed 6 bases at V and 0 bases at J, leaving 8 bases unmatched. The CDR3 has 17 amino acids. The CDR3 coding sequence is TGTGCCAGCAGCCAAGGACTAGCGGGAGAGACCTCCTACGAGCAGTACTTC. Its translation: CASSQGLAGETSYEQYF.

This clonotype was seen many times. The chain combines TRBV12-3 or TRBV12-4 with TRBJ2-7, with TRBD1 matching over 9 bases. The CDR3 spans 14 residues. V shed 5 bases and J 6 bases; nucleotides not matched to a gene: 8. The CDR3 DNA is TGTGCCAGCAGTATAGGACAGGGGAGAGGCGAGCAGTACTTC. Translating gives CASSIGQGRGEQYF.

There are a few counts of this clonotype. This chain links TRBV10-3 with TRBJ1-3; D unclear. Germline V gene sequence: CDR1 ENHRY, CDR2 SYGVKD. This CDR3 has 12 amino acids. V lost 6 bases and J lost 4, with 7 bases in between. CDR3 sequence (DNA): TGTGCCATCAGCAAAGTCGGAAACACCATATATTTT. Translating gives CAISKVGNTIYF.

The V gene is TRBV11-3, the J gene TRBJ2-3, with D perhaps matching TRBD2 (5 bases). The CDR3 runs to 12 residues. V lost 4 bases, J lost 7 bases, and 9 bases lay in between. Germline V CDR1 and CDR2: SGHNT, YENEEA. In nucleotides, the CDR3 is TGTGCCAGCAGCTCAGAGGGTTATACGCAGTATTTT. This encodes CASSSEGYTQYF.

This rearrangement joins TRBV6-1 to TRBJ1-4; D is possibly TRBD1 (6 bases). V lost 3 bases to trimming and J lost 3 bases, with 11 bases between them. This CDR3 comprises 15 residues. Germline CDR1 and CDR2: MNHNS and SASEGT. CDR3 region: CASSDPGHPNEKLFF. In nucleotides, the CDR3 is TGTGCCAGCAGTGACCCGGGACACCCTAATGAAAAACTGTTTTTT.

A few counts support this clonotype. The chain has TRBV7-7 and TRBJ1-6; D is uncertain. The CDR3 extends over 17 amino acids. CDR1 is SSHAT and CDR2 is FNYEAQ in the germline V gene (reference sequence). The V end was cut by 4 bases, the J end by 5 bases, with 18 bases between. For the CDR3, the DNA is TGTGCCAGCAGCTCGTCCATTAGGCATGTGAATAATTCACCCCTCCACTTT. This translates into CASSSSIRHVNNSPLHF.

This clonotype occurred a few times. This chain links TRBV2 with TRBJ2-1; TRBD2 is a possible D gene (5 bases). Germline CDR1 and CDR2: SNHLY and FYNNEI. This CDR3 spans 16 amino acids. The V end lost 5 bases, the J end lost 1 base, and 15 bases lay between the germline ends. CDR3 DNA: TGTGCCAGCAGTCTTCGGGATCAAGCTTCCTACAATGAGCAGTTCTTC. It codes for CASSLRDQASYNEQFF.

The V and J genes are TRBV7-2 and TRBJ2-7; D is possibly TRBD1 or TRBD2 (5 bases each). Germline V CDR1 and CDR2: SGHTA, FQGNSA. V was pared by 7 bases and J by 2 bases, with 15 bases between. The CDR3 consists of 14 residues. The CDR3 bases are TGTGCCAGCACTAACGACGGGGCAACCTACGAGCAGTACTTC. Amino acid sequence: CASTNDGATYEQYF. Full variable domain (rest looked up from reference TRBV7-2 and TRBJ2-7): GAGVSQSPSNKVTEKGKDVELRCDPISGHTALYWYRQSLGQGLEFLIYFQGNSAPDKSGLPSDRFSAERTGGSVSTLTIQRTQQEDSAVYLCASTNDGATYEQYFGPGTRLTVT.

This chain uses TRBV6-1 with TRBJ2-1; no firm D call. Trimming cost V 4 bases and J 1 base, with 11 bases left between them. The germline V gene encodes CDR1 MNHNS and CDR2 SASEGT. The CDR3 runs to 15 residues. The CDR3 DNA follows: TGTGCCAGCAGTGGGAGCCGAAAATCCTACAATGAGCAGTTCTTC. Encoded protein: CASSGSRKSYNEQFF.

There are a few counts of this clonotype. The V gene is TRBV7-9, the J gene TRBJ2-3, with TRBD2 identical over 8 bases. The CDR3 covers 16 residues. J lost 4 bases, V lost 0 bases, and 6 bases had no gene match. CDR1 SEHNR and CDR2 FQNEAQ come from the germline V gene (reference sequence). CDR3 sequence reads: CASSLATGGIADTQYF. CDR3 DNA: TGTGCCAGCAGCTTAGCTACGGGAGGGATCGCAGATACGCAGTATTTT.

The chain combines TRBV25-1 with TRBJ1-1; the match to TRBD1 covers 7 bases. This CDR3 has 15 residues. Germline trimming cut 2 bases from V and 1 base from J; bases unmatched to any gene: 4. Germline CDR1 and CDR2: MGHDK and SYGVNS. CDR3 loop: CASSETGVANTEAFF. CDR3 sequence (DNA): TGTGCCAGCAGTGAAACAGGGGTCGCGAACACTGAAGCTTTCTTT.

The sample holds a few counts of this clonotype. V usage is TRBV20-1 and J usage is TRBJ1-2; possibly TRBD1 for D (5 bases). Germline V gene lookup returns CDR1 DFQATT and CDR2 SNEGSKA (reference sequence). V was pared by 3 bases and J by 0 bases, with 14 bases between. There are 15 residues in the CDR3. The CDR3 region has the DNA TGCAGTGCTAGGGGATCGAGGGGCTCTAACTATGGCTACACCTTC. Translating it yields CSARGSRGSNYGYTF.